One T cell receptor beta chain is described in this entry. TCRdb re-called the 5' RACE reads; every CDR3 protein appears as one record, without DNA. The sample holds 200,000 to 300,000 distinct CDR3 sequences. This sample was taken from a study of T cells expressing NK-cell markers. About the study: Seropositivity for HCMV was found in seven of the eight sequenced donors, with one seronegative.

Germline lookup yields CDR1 MNHEY and CDR2 SVGAGI. This CDR3 is built from 15 residues. Sequenced input: blood T cells: a sorted CD56 or NKG2C T cell subset, CD4+ or CD8+ T cells, or bulk PBMC T cells (not recorded which). The clonotype originates from a woman between 18 and 70 years old in good health. This chain joins TRBV6-5 and TRBJ2-5; absent DNA, TCRdb's TRBD2 call cannot be checked. The CDR3 is CASRLLAEPSVTQYF.